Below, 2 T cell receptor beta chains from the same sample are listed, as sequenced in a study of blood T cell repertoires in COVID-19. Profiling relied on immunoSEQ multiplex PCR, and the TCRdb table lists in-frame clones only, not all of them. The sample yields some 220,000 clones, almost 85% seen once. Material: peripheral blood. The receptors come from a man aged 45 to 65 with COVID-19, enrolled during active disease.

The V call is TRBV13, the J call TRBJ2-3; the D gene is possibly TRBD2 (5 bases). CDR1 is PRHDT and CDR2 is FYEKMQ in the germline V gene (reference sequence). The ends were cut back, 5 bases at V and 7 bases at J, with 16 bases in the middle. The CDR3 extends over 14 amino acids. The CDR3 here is CASSPRTAPHTQYF. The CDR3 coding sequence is TGTGCCAGCAGCCCCAGGACTGCCCCACATACGCAGTATTTT.

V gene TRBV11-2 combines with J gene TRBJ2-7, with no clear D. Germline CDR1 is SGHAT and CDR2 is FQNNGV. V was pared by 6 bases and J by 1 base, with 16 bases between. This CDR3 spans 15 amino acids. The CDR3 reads CASSISPGPSYEQYF. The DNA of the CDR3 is TGTGCCAGCAGTATTTCGCCGGGTCCGTCCTACGAGCAGTACTTC.